Presented here are 22 T cell receptor beta chains from one specimen sequenced in a study of Ad26.COV2.S vaccination and SARS-CoV-2 variants. Only in-frame clones appear in the TCRdb table, and some are missing; sequencing was by immunoSEQ multiplex PCR. The table has around 140,000 clones, about nine tenths seen once. The sample was peripheral blood, taken after recovery from COVID-19. All receptors come from a human donor who had recovered from COVID-19.

V usage is TRBV6-6 and J usage is TRBJ2-7; D is tentatively TRBD1 or TRBD2 (5 bases each). CDR3 length: 14 residues. In germline, CDR1 is MNHNY, CDR2 SVGAGI (reference sequence). V was shortened by 2 bases and J by 2 bases, with 10 bases between the two germline ends. CDR3 sequence reads: CASSYGGATYEQYF. Here the CDR3 DNA reads TGTGCCAGCAGTTACGGGGGAGCCACCTACGAGCAGTACTTC.

This clone was counted a few times. The chain joins TRBV11-2 to TRBJ1-3; D not certain. The CDR3 sequence is 14 residues long. V dropped 4 bases and J dropped 7 bases, with 14 bases sitting between them. The V gene's germline CDR1 is SGHAT and CDR2 FQNNGV. CDR3 region: CASSSTAGRNTIYF. CDR3 DNA: TGTGCCAGCAGCTCCACCGCGGGGAGGAACACCATATATTTT. Combining the CDR3 with reference TRBV11-2 and TRBJ1-3 gives the whole variable domain EAGVAQSPRYKIIEKRQSVAFWCNPISGHATLYWYQQILGQGPKLLIQFQNNGVVDDSQLPKDRFSAERLKGVDSTLKIQPAKLEDSAVYLCASSSTAGRNTIYFGEGSWLTVV.

The chain employs TRBV5-1 and TRBJ2-2; D uncertain. From germline, CDR1 is SGHRS and CDR2 YFSETQ. CDR3 length: 15 amino acids. Trimming left V 7 bases short and J 5 bases short, with 18 bases between. The CDR3 DNA is TGCGCCAGCGCTCGAGACTCCCCCAGTACCGGGGAGCTGTTTTTT. This codes for CASARDSPSTGELFF.

The chain couples TRBV5-1 to TRBJ1-4; D gene ambiguous. Looked up from germline, CDR1 is SGHRS and CDR2 is YFSETQ. This CDR3 is built from 15 residues. V shed 7 bases and J shed 0 bases, with 13 bases lying between them. The CDR3 nucleotides are TGCGCCAGCGGTCGGACGGGCGCAACTAATGAAAAACTGTTTTTT. It codes for CASGRTGATNEKLFF. Filled out from reference TRBV5-1 and TRBJ1-4, the complete variable domain reads KAGVTQTPRYLIKTRGQQVTLSCSPISGHRSVSWYQQTPGQGLQFLFEYFSETQRNKGNFPGRFSGRQFSNSRSEMNVSTLELGDSALYLCASGRTGATNEKLFFGSGTQLSVL.

This rearrangement joins TRBV6-2 or TRBV6-3 to TRBJ2-5; 8 positions match TRBD1. This CDR3 region has 14 residues. V shed 0 bases and J 3 bases; nucleotides not matched to a gene: 0. Germline V gives CDR1 MNHEY, CDR2 SVGEGT. The CDR3 DNA sequence: TGTGCCAGCAGTTACTCGACAGGGGAAGAGACCCAGTACTTC. It codes for CASSYSTGEETQYF.

The chain employs TRBV7-8 and TRBJ1-1, with TRBD1 matching over 8 bases. This CDR3 comprises 15 residues. Germline V CDR1 and CDR2: SGHVS, FQNEAQ. The trim removed 5 bases at V and 1 base at J, leaving 6 bases unmatched. CDR3 sequence (DNA): TGTGCCAGCAGCACCGGGACAGGAGGGAACACTGAAGCTTTCTTT. Protein product: CASSTGTGGNTEAFF. Looking up the rest from reference TRBV7-8 and TRBJ1-1 gives the full variable domain: GAGVSQSPRYKVAKRGQDVALRCDPISGHVSLFWYQQALGQGPEFLTYFQNEAQLDKSGLPSDRFFAERPEGSVSTLKIQRTQQEDSAVYLCASSTGTGGNTEAFFGQGTRLTVV.

This clone was found a few times. The CDR3 nucleotides read TGTGCCAGCGGAGAGTATAGCAATCAGCCCCAGCATTTT. Protein sequence: CASGEYSNQPQHF. This chain joins TRBV28 and TRBJ1-5; the D is unclear. The CDR3 is 13 amino acids. Between the trimmed V and J ends, which lost 8 bases and 0 bases, there was a span of 8 bases. Looked up from germline, CDR1 is MDHEN and CDR2 is SYDVKM.

CDR3 in DNA: TGTGCCAGCAGCTTGGCCCTGAACACCGGGGAGCTGTTTTTT. This codes for CASSLALNTGELFF. This chain connects TRBV5-4 to TRBJ2-2; D not resolved. Germline V gives CDR1 SGHNT, CDR2 YYREEE (reference sequence). The germline V and J ends were trimmed by 0 bases and 1 base, with 4 bases remaining between them. CDR3 size: 14 residues.

V and J are TRBV11-2 and TRBJ1-4; tentatively, D is TRBD1 (6 bases). This CDR3 contains 15 residues. The V gene lost 2 bases and the J gene lost 6 bases, with 13 bases spanning the gap. Germline V CDR1 and CDR2: SGHAT, FQNNGV. Here the CDR3 reads CASSLIQGGHEKLFF. The CDR3 nucleotides are TGTGCCAGCAGCTTAATACAGGGTGGCCATGAAAAACTGTTTTTT.

The chain links TRBV7-8 to TRBJ1-1; D is undetermined. Trimming pared 5 bases from V and 1 base from J, leaving 11 bases between. The CDR3 spans 14 residues. Germline values: CDR1 SGHVS, CDR2 FQNEAQ. CDR3 nucleotide sequence: TGTGCCAGCAGCCCCCCATCGAAGAACACTGAAGCTTTCTTT. Amino acids: CASSPPSKNTEAFF.

This clone was seen once. The rearrangement uses TRBV12-5 and TRBJ1-4, with D unresolved. The CDR3 is 15 residues long. Trimming removed 4 bases from V and 5 bases from J, with 14 bases in between. Germline loops: CDR1 LGHNT, CDR2 FRNRAP. CDR3 loop: CASGSLDLGNEKLFF. The CDR3 DNA is TGTGCTAGTGGTTCTTTAGACTTGGGGAATGAAAAACTGTTTTTT. Combining the CDR3 with reference TRBV12-5 and TRBJ1-4 gives the whole variable domain DARVTQTPRHKVTEMGQEVTMRCQPILGHNTVFWYRQTMMQGLELLAYFRNRAPLDDSGMPKDRFSAEMPDATLATLKIQPSEPRDSAVYFCASGSLDLGNEKLFFGSGTQLSVL.

CDR3 sequence: CATGPSGAGDTQYF. The CDR3 DNA reads as TGTGCCACAGGCCCTAGCGGGGCCGGAGATACGCAGTATTTT. V is TRBV6-5 and J is TRBJ2-3; 9 bases are shared with TRBD2. The CDR3 length is 14 residues. J lost 5 bases, V lost 10 bases, and 10 bases had no gene match. Germline CDR1 MNHEY, CDR2 SVGAGI.

The chain links TRBV5-1 to TRBJ2-1; a weak D match, TRBD1 (6 bases). The CDR3 runs 12 residues. Germline lookup yields CDR1 SGHRS and CDR2 YFSETQ. The V gene lost 4 bases and the J gene lost 9 bases, with 11 bases spanning the gap. The CDR3 DNA is TGCGCCAGCAGCCTAAGGACAGTTGAGCAGTTCTTC. It is translated as CASSLRTVEQFF.

This clone appeared a few times. The chain links TRBV10-2 to TRBJ2-7, with a possible D match to TRBD1 (5 bases). Germline CDR1 and CDR2: WSHSY and SAAADI. CDR3 length: 13 amino acids. Trimming shortened V by 5 bases and J by 3 bases, and 11 bases separated the two germline ends. CDR3 nucleotides: TGCGCCAGCAGTCGCAGGGATCTCTACGAGCAGTACTTC. It encodes CASSRRDLYEQYF.

The rearrangement uses TRBV7-8 and TRBJ1-5, with D perhaps TRBD1 (5 bases). The CDR3 totals 15 residues. Per germline, CDR1 SGHVS and CDR2 FQNEAQ. V lost 0 bases, J lost 4 bases, and 10 bases lay in between. CDR3 protein: CASSLARDPNQPQHF. The CDR3 nucleotides are TGTGCCAGCAGCTTAGCGCGGGACCCAAATCAGCCCCAGCATTTT. Using reference TRBV7-8 and TRBJ1-5 for the parts outside the CDR3, the full variable domain is GAGVSQSPRYKVAKRGQDVALRCDPISGHVSLFWYQQALGQGPEFLTYFQNEAQLDKSGLPSDRFFAERPEGSVSTLKIQRTQQEDSAVYLCASSLARDPNQPQHFGDGTRLSIL.

The rearrangement joins TRBV6-5 to TRBJ1-1; the match to TRBD1 covers 8 bases. The CDR3 sequence is 14 residues long. V was pared by 6 bases and J by 2 bases, with 5 bases of the junction left unmatched. The germline V gene has CDR1 MNHEY and CDR2 SVGAGI. DNA of the CDR3: TGTGCCAGCAGAGGGACAGGAGGAAACACTGAAGCTTTCTTT. It yields the protein CASRGTGGNTEAFF.

The chain links TRBV3-1 (or the pseudogene TRBV3-2) to TRBJ1-2, with 8 nucleotides matching TRBD1. The V gene's germline CDR1 is LGHDT and CDR2 YNNKEL (reference sequence). Germline trimming cut 2 bases from V and 2 bases from J; bases unmatched to any gene: 7. CDR3 length: 16 residues. This chain's CDR3 is CASSQIYRGSNYGYTF. CDR3 bases: TGTGCCAGCAGCCAAATCTACAGGGGGTCGAACTATGGCTACACCTTC.

The chain links TRBV23-1 to TRBJ1-4; D is possibly TRBD1 (6 bases). TRBV23-1 is known as an ORF, though its function is uncertain. V was cut by 4 bases and J by 5 bases, with 14 bases left in between. This CDR3 comprises 15 residues. The CDR3 nucleotides are TGCGCCAGCAGTCCCGGGGGGCGTTGGAATGAAAAACTGTTTTTT. Translation: CASSPGGRWNEKLFF.

In its sample, this clone was seen a few times. The gene calls are TRBV19 and TRBJ2-7; unclear D gene. CDR3 size: 14 residues. The germline CDR1 and CDR2 sequences are LNHDA and SQIVND (reference sequence). V was cut by 4 bases and J by 0 bases, with 10 bases left in between. The CDR3 bases are TGTGCCAGTAGTACTTCCTCTGGCTCCTACGAGCAGTACTTC. It is translated as CASSTSSGSYEQYF.

The sample holds one count of this clone. The chain combines TRBV28 with TRBJ1-5; D unresolved. Germline CDR1 MDHEN, CDR2 SYDVKM. Deletions cut 4 bases from V and 2 bases from J, with 12 bases between. The CDR3 spans 15 residues. The CDR3 sequence is CASSSGGEGNQPQHF. DNA of the CDR3: TGTGCCAGCAGTTCTGGTGGAGAGGGCAATCAGCCCCAGCATTTT.

This clone was found a few times. V usage is TRBV5-1 and J usage is TRBJ2-2; 9 nucleotides line up with TRBD1. The J segment lost 5 bases and the V segment lost 0 bases, leaving 2 bases of the junction unmatched. Per germline, CDR1 SGHRS and CDR2 YFSETQ. This CDR3 comprises 15 residues. The CDR3 is CASSLVGQGTGELFF. The CDR3 nucleotides are TGCGCCAGCAGCTTGGTGGGACAGGGAACCGGGGAGCTGTTTTTT.

This sequence joins TRBV4-1 and TRBJ2-7; TRBD2 matches at 8 bases. Germline V gene lookup returns CDR1 MGHRA and CDR2 YSYEKL. V lost 5 bases, J lost 3 bases, and 6 bases stayed unmatched. This CDR3 comprises 14 residues. CDR3 bases: TGCGCCAGCAGCGATAGGACTAGCATCTACGAGCAGTACTTC. Translation: CASSDRTSIYEQYF.